Described below is a single T cell receptor (beta chain) sequence and its context. The data are from a study of blood T cell repertoires in COVID-19. CDR3 length: 14 amino acids. Germline-derived CDR1 and CDR2 are SGHNT and YYREEE (reference sequence). Trimming took 4 bases from V and 4 from J; bases not matched to a gene: 5. Original processing methods: The assay estimated nucleated cells by amplifying reference gene primers. Using immunoSEQ multiplex PCR, the repertoire was profiled, and TCRdb retains in-frame clones only, with some absent. V and J calls and clone size come straight from that table; D and trimming were deduced from the DNA. The sample comprises a few hundred thousand clones, under 90% of which are singletons, and roughly 3.1% rests with the top ten.

This chain links TRBV5-4 with TRBJ1-3; 7 nucleotides line up with TRBD1. Sequenced input: peripheral blood. The TCR sequence derives from a woman aged 18-35 years with acute or convalescent COVID-19. CDR3 bases: TGTGCCAGCAGCCAGGGACAGACAGGAAACACCATATATTTT. Translating gives CASSQGQTGNTIYF.